A selection of T cell receptor beta chains follows, all from one sample in a study of CD8+CD57+ T cells in acquired aplastic anemia. TCRdb reprocessed the reads with MiXCR, giving one entry per CDR3 protein. The sample has about 220,000 distinct CDR3 sequences; about 37% are singletons. Sequences were obtained from sorted CD4+, CD8+, or CD8+CD57+ T cells (not recorded which) from PBMCs. These receptors all come from a human donor in good health, serving as a control. The CDR3 runs from the conserved cysteine through the conserved F or W. A D gene is named only where the DNA matches it firmly. Clone size is not always given. Where it is, it says once, few, many or a class for expanded clones.

>NA|12|TRBV29-1|TRBJ1-1|many
TGCAGCATCTCCATCTGGAACACTGAAGCTTTCTTT
CSISIWNTEAFF
>TRBD2|17|TRBV10-1|TRBJ2-5|NA
TGCGCCAGCAGTGAAACGGCTAGCGGGGGGGCAAGAGAGACCCAGTACTTC
CASSETASGGARETQYF
>NA|13|TRBV5-1|TRBJ1-1|few
TGCGCCAGCAGCTTCGAGGACTCCACTGAAGCTTTCTTT
CASSFEDSTEAFF
>NA|15|TRBV7-3|TRBJ1-1|many
TGTGCCAGCACCATTCAAAGTGGGGGGAACACTGAAGCTTTCTTT
CASTIQSGGNTEAFF
>NA|15|TRBV10-3|TRBJ1-2|NA
TGTGCCATCAATATCCCGGACGGATTGGGGAATGGCTACACCTTC
CAINIPDGLGNGYTF
>NA|14|TRBV29-1|TRBJ1-1|NA
TGCAGCGTTGAGGGCGGGTTGGCGGACACTGAAGCTTCCTTT
CSVEGGLADTEASF
>TRBD1|17|TRBV6-6|TRBJ2-7|few
TGTGCCAGCAGTTATTCGTCGAGGGGGCATCAAACCTACGAGCAGTACTTC
CASSYSSRGHQTYEQYF
>TRBD1|13|TRBV7-2|TRBJ1-2|many
TGTGCCAGCAGCTCGACAGGGAACTATGGCTACACCTTC
CASSSTGNYGYTF
>NA|13|TRBV7-9|TRBJ2-7|many
TGTGCCAGCAGCTTCGGGACGTGGGGCGAGCAGTACTTC
CASSFGTWGEQYF
>NA|15|TRBV10-1|TRBJ2-7|many
TGCGCCAGCAGTGAGAACGGGGGAACTTCGTACGAGCAGTACTTC
CASSENGGTSYEQYF
>NA|15|TRBV3-1|TRBJ1-1|NA
TGTGCCAGCAGCCAAGAGACACCGCTTCACCCCGAAGCTTTCTTT
CASSQETPLHPEAFF
>NA|13|TRBV4-1|TRBJ2-7|many
TGCGCCAGCAGTCGACCGGGGGTCTACGAGCAGTACTTC
CASSRPGVYEQYF
>NA|13|TRBV7-9|TRBJ1-2|NA
TGTGCCAGCAGCTCGACAGCCAACTATGGCTACACCTTC
CASSSTANYGYTF
>NA|13|TRBV5-1|TRBJ1-1|few
TGCGCCAGCAGCTCCCAGGGGTACACTGAAGCTTTCTTT
CASSSQGYTEAFF
>NA|17|TRBV7-8|TRBJ2-2|few
TGTGCCAGCAGCTCTAGGGGGGGGACTGGGATGACCGGGGAGCTGTTTTTT
CASSSRGGTGMTGELFF
>NA|15|TRBV24-1|TRBJ1-6|NA
TGTGCCACCAGTGATTTGCGCCAACTTAATTCACCCCTCCACTTT
CATSDLRQLNSPLHF
>NA|15|TRBV12-3/TRBV12-4|TRBJ1-1|NA
TGTGCCAGCAGTTTAGCAGGGCGGGGGAACACTGAAGCTTTCTTT
CASSLAGRGNTEAFF
>TRBD1|15|TRBV20-1|TRBJ2-7|many
TGCAGTGCTAGAGCTCCGGGGACAGGGCTCTACGAGCAGTACTTC
CSARAPGTGLYEQYF
>NA|14|TRBV6-5|TRBJ1-3|NA
TGTGCCAGCAGTTACTTGAACTCTGGAAACACCATATATTTT
CASSYLNSGNTIYF
>TRBD2|17|TRBV11-1|TRBJ2-5|NA
TGTGCCAGCAGCGGGAGACTAGCGGGGTTAGTAGAAGAGACCCAGTACTTC
CASSGRLAGLVEETQYF
>TRBD1|15|TRBV19|TRBJ1-6|NA
TGTGCCAGTAGTGCCTGGGACAGAAAGAATTCACCCCTCCACTTT
CASSAWDRKNSPLHF
>NA|11|TRBV2|TRBJ2-5|many
TGTGCCAGCAAATCTCCACGCGGCCAGTACTTC
CASKSPRGQYF
>NA|13|TRBV6-1|TRBJ1-3|few
TGTGCCAGCAGGCCCACGGCTGGAAACACCATATATTTT
CASRPTAGNTIYF
>TRBD2|17|TRBV7-9|TRBJ2-1|many
TGTGCCAGCAGCTTAGAGAGGGACTATCGCCCCTACAATGAGCAGTTCTTC
CASSLERDYRPYNEQFF
>NA|14|TRBV15|TRBJ2-3|once
TGTGCCACCAGCAGAGATCGGGCGGCAGATACGCAGTATTTT
CATSRDRAADTQYF
>NA|19|TRBV12-3/TRBV12-4|TRBJ1-6|NA
TGTGCCAGCAGTCTCCGGTCCCTTCGCTCTCTCTCCTATAATTCACCCCTCCACTTT
CASSLRSLRSLSYNSPLHF
>NA|15|TRBV12-3/TRBV12-4|TRBJ1-1|NA
TGTGCCAGCAAGGGGGGGGGGCTTGGCGGGGCTGAAGCTTTCTTT
CASKGGGLGGAEAFF
>NA|14|TRBV7-9|TRBJ1-1|few
TGTGCCAGCAGGGCCCAGGGTGCAAACACTGAAGCTTTCTTT
CASRAQGANTEAFF
>TRBD2|12|TRBV20-1|TRBJ2-7|NA
TGCAGTGCTTTACAGCGGGGGACTCGCCAGTACTTC
CSALQRGTRQYF
>NA|13|TRBV10-1|TRBJ2-5|once
TGCGCCAGCAGTAGAACCGACGGGAAGACTCAGTGCTTC
CASSRTDGKTQCF
>NA|14|TRBV15|TRBJ2-7|NA
TGTGCCACCGGTTTGACGGGGAACTACAATGAGCAGTACTTC
CATGLTGNYNEQYF